This T cell receptor (beta chain) emerged from a study of OX40 agonist ivuxolimab in advanced cancers. Study-level background: People who had prior anti-PD-1, anti-PD-L1 or anti-CTLA-4 therapy could take part, and around 40% had some.

The protocol was immunoSEQ multiplex PCR, while the TCRdb copy is restricted to in-frame clones and leaves out a portion. The profile shows about 79,000 clones, 90% of them singletons. The germline CDR1 and CDR2 sequences are LNHDA and SQIVND (reference sequence). The V and J ends lost 4 bases and 1 base respectively, with 7 bases between them. The CDR3 has 13 amino acids. A note on this clone: Its antigen is as yet unknown.

Notes on the study in general: A proportion of nonresponders additionally exhibited low normalized T-cell clonal expansion.

The specimen was CD4+ or CD8+ T cells sorted from blood, collected in a trial of the OX40 agonist ivuxolimab. The chain carries TRBV19 and TRBJ2-5; D unclear. This TCR derives from an adult with an advanced solid tumor such as melanoma, head and neck, liver or kidney cancer. CDR3 protein: CASSKTAQETQYF. The CDR3 coding sequence is TGTGCCAGTAGTAAAACAGCCCAAGAGACCCAGTACTTC.